This TCR beta chain is drawn from a study of T cell responses to AZD1222 COVID-19 vaccine. As regards this clone: Its antigen is unknown.

Losses at the gene ends were 1 base for V and 7 bases for J; bases not matched to a gene: 8. The CDR3 contains 16 residues. In germline, CDR1 is MRHNA, CDR2 SNTAGT. Assay: immunoSEQ multiplex PCR; the TCRdb copy retains only in-frame clones and omits some. The sample lists more than 100,000 clones; approximately 89% were seen once. Study observations and caveats: Spike-specific TCR repertoires showed rising breadth and depth after two AZD1222 doses.

The specimen was peripheral blood, collected on day 0 of AZD1222 vaccination. The chain couples TRBV6-4 to TRBJ2-1; 9 bases match TRBD1. This receptor was taken from an adult in good health. The CDR3 loop is CASSDLGQGERNEQFF. The CDR3 nucleotides read TGTGCCAGCAGTGACTTGGGACAGGGAGAAAGGAATGAGCAGTTCTTC.